The following is a T cell receptor (beta chain) sequence with its context. The specificity of this receptor is unknown. Base qualities are not at hand, and no much larger clone is one base apart. The sample originates from a study of OX40 agonist ivuxolimab in advanced cancers. A note on the overall study: Ivuxolimab, which targeted the costimulatory receptor OX40 (CD134), was an agonistic, fully human IgG2 monoclonal antibody. Intravenous ivuxolimab was administered to patients every 2 weeks at six dose levels: 0.01, 0.1, 0.3, 1.5, 3 and 10 mg/kg. Of the 52 patients in dose escalation, about 20 had hepatocellular carcinoma, about 15 had melanoma, 9 had renal cell carcinoma and 9 had head and neck cancer. A male proportion of almost 85% and a mean age of about 60 years, ranging from about 23 to 90, were recorded for the dose-escalation cohort. Patients were allowed to have had prior anti-PD-1, anti-PD-L1 or anti-CTLA-4 therapy, and 40% of the dose-escalation patients had previously received checkpoint inhibitors. Partial responses were achieved by three dose-escalation patients, of whom one had hepatocellular carcinoma and two had cutaneous melanoma. Peripheral TCRbeta sequencing was intended to test whether TCR sequence diversity was altered and clonal T-cell expansion was caused by ivuxolimab. The paper describes the monotherapy dose-escalation part (N = 52 patients) of the phase I trial of ivuxolimab.

Genomic DNA was isolated from the sorted cells so that the TCRbeta CDR3 region could be sequenced. The immunoSEQ Assay was used to sequence the TCRbeta CDR3 regions. TCRdb took this table from immuneACCESS and kept in-frame rearrangements with V and J called. Such tables lack part of the clones; where checked against another copy, unresolved V genes explain under half of the gap, and the rest is unexplained. This sample gives approximately 91,000 clones in total; about 90% of them show up just once. About 4.7% of the sample rests with the top ten. CDR1 and CDR2 are drawn from the germline V gene: SGHAT, FQNNGV. The CDR3 goes from the cysteine to the phenylalanine over 14 residues. Of the read, only the CDR3 DNA is kept; its 42 bases are in frame from base 1. Between the V and J ends, shortened by 1 base and 1 base respectively, the junction contains 7 bases. Study-level results and caveats: In partial responders in the 0.1-3.0 mg/kg groups, normalized peripheral clonal expansion was found to be among the lowest, especially among CD8+ T cells. At doses of 0.1 to 3.0 mg/kg, clonal expansion of both CD4+ and CD8+ T cells in blood was seen between baseline and week 6. Antigen specificity was not determined for the clonally expanded peripheral T cells. After ivuxolimab, expanded clones were on average more numerous among CD8+ T cells than among CD4+ T cells. Low levels of normalized T-cell clonal expansion were also seen in some patients who did not respond.

The trial excluded patients who had a history of autoimmune disease or who were on systemic immunosuppression. In every dose cohort, peripheral blood was drawn for TCR sequencing at baseline, cycle 4 day 1, and cycle 7 day 1. Samples were obtained from an open-label, multicenter, first-in-human phase I dose-escalation trial of ivuxolimab. The trial enrolled adults with locally advanced or metastatic head and neck squamous cell, hepatocellular, melanoma or renal cell carcinoma. Before TCR sequencing, CD4+ T cells and CD8+ T cells from peripheral blood were sorted into separate populations. This clonotype was obtained from an adult with an advanced solid tumor such as melanoma, head and neck, liver or kidney cancer. In this chain, TRBV11-2 is recombined with TRBJ1-1, with no D gene named confidently. The material sequenced was CD4+ or CD8+ T cells sorted from blood, taken in a trial of the OX40 agonist ivuxolimab. In nucleotide form, the sequence is TGTGCCAGCAGCTTAGGACCGACGAACACTGAAGCTTTCTTT. The encoded protein is CASSLGPTNTEAFF. The variable domain in full, with residues beyond the CDR3 obtained from the reference TRBV11-2 and TRBJ1-1 genes, is EAGVAQSPRYKIIEKRQSVAFWCNPISGHATLYWYQQILGQGPKLLIQFQNNGVVDDSQLPKDRFSAERLKGVDSTLKIQPAKLEDSAVYLCASSLGPTNTEAFFGQGTRLTVV.